This T cell receptor beta chain is drawn from a study of a mutant IDH1 vaccine in newly diagnosed glioma. Study-wide context: Patients had eight vaccinations, in weeks 1, 3, 5, 7, 11, 15, 19 and 23. Vaccines were first given 4-6 weeks after radiotherapy alone, or with temozolomide cycles. Among treated patients, around 60% were male and approximately 40% female, and mean age was around 40 years. Regarding the study as a whole: It seemed that pseudoprogression was not linked to changes in the top peripheral T cell clonotypes.

The CDR3 consists of 15 residues. Germline V lookup: CDR1 SGHVS, CDR2 FNYEAQ. Trimming removed 4 bases from V and 6 bases from J; junction bases left unmatched: 3. Time point in this sample: week 23, last vaccination. Each dose of the vaccine consisted of 300 ug of mutant IDH1 20-mer peptide, with topical imiquimod. The assay was immunoSEQ multiplex PCR, and TCRdb's table has in-frame clones only and misses some. The data contain 25,000 to 30,000 clones, approximately 80% of them seen just once; the ten biggest clones take up roughly a sixth. Details on this clone: Its antigen is unidentified.

The receptor's source is a woman in her thirties with glioma. Specimen: PBMCs, collected from a glioma patient whose treatment included an IDH1 peptide vaccine. J is TRBJ2-1 and V is TRBV7-6; 13 bases are shared with TRBD2. CDR3 sequence (DNA): TGTGCCAGCAGCTCCGGACTAGCGGGGGTCAATGAGCAGTTCTTC. This codes for CASSSGLAGVNEQFF.